The clone carrying this T cell receptor (beta chain) was counted only a few times. The data are from a study of cytomegalovirus exposure and HLA in healthy donors. The PCR contained 60 Vbeta and 13 Jbeta primers. TCRdb keeps only in-frame clones here, not all; method: immunoSEQ multiplex PCR. Of more than 85,000 clones in the sample, under 85% were seen once. Germline CDR1 reads SGDLS; CDR2 reads YYNGEE. After removal of 2 bases from V and 3 bases from J, the junction contained 1 base not matched to a gene. The CDR3 spans 15 residues. The clonotype comes from a middle-aged man in good health and CMV-seronegative. The sample comprised PBMCs. The chain links TRBV9 to TRBJ2-7, with 14 bases lining up with TRBD2. DNA for the CDR3: TGTGCCAGCAGCGTCGGGACTAGCGGGGGCTACGAGCAGTACTTC. Its translation is CASSVGTSGGYEQYF.